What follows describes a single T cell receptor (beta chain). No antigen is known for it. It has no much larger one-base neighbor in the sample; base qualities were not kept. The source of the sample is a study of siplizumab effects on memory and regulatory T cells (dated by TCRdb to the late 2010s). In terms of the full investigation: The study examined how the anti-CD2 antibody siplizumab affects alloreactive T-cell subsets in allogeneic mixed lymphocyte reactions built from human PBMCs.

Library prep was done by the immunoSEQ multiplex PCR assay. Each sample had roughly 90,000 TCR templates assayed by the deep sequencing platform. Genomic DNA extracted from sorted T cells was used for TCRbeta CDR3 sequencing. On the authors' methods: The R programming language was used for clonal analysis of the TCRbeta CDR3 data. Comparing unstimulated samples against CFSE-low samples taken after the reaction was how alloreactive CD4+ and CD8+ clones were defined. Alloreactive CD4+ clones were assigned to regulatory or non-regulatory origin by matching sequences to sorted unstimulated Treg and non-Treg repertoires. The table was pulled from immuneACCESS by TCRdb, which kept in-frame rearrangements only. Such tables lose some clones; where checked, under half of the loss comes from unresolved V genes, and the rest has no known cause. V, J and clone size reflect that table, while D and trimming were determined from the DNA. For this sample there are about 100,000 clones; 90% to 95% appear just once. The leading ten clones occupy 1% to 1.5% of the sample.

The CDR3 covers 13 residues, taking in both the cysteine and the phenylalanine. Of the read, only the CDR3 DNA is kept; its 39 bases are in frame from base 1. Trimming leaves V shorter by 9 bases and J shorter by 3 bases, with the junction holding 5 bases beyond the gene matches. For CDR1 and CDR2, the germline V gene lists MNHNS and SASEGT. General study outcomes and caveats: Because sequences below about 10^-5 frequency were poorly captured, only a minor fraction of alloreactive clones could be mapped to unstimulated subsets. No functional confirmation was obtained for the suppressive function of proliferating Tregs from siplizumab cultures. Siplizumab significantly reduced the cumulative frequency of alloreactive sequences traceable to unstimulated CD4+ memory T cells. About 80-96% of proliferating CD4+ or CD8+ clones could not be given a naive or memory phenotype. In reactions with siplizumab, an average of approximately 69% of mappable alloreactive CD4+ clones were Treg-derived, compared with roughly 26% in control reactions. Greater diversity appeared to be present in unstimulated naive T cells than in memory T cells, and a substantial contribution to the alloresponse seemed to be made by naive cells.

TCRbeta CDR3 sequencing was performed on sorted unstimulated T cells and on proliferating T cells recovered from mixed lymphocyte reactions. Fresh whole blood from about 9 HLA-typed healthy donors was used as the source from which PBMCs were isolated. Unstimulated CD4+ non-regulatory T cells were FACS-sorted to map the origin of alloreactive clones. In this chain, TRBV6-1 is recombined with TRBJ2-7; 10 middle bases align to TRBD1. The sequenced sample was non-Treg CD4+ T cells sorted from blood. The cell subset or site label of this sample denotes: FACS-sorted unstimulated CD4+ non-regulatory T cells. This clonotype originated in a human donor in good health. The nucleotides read TGTGCCAGTCGACAGGGGGCAAACTACGAGCAGTACTTC. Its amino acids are CASRQGANYEQYF.